The 32 T cell receptor beta chains below all came from one sample that was sequenced in a study of CD8 T cells in Susac syndrome (dated by TCRdb to between 2018 and 2021). Libraries were built with the immunoSEQ multiplex PCR assay. RNA was extracted using the RNeasy kit, and about 0.5 to 1 ug of the RNA was reverse transcribed with random hexamers. Using fastp at Q25 and MiXCR, TCRdb reprocessed the public reads and kept productive beta chains. Merged by CDR3 protein, the rows form single entries marked with the most common genes and DNA. Recorded for this sample are 67,000 or so distinct CDR3 sequences; around 93% of them occurred a single time. Roughly 0.16% of the sample belongs to the ten largest clones. Sequencing was performed on CD4+ T cells from PBMCs. These receptors were obtained from a human donor with Susac syndrome.

The J gene is TRBJ2-2, the V gene TRBV7-9, with D possibly being TRBD2 (6 bases). From germline, CDR1 is SEHNR and CDR2 FQNEAQ (reference sequence). V was cut by 4 bases and J by 4 bases, with 10 bases left in between. There are 14 residues in the CDR3. CDR3 loop: CASSWEVATGELFF. In DNA form, the CDR3 reads TGTGCCAGCAGCTGGGAGGTGGCCACCGGGGAGCTGTTTTTT.

This rearrangement joins TRBV18 to TRBJ2-3; D call uncertain. This CDR3 is built from 15 residues. V shed 1 base and J shed 0 bases, with 8 bases lying between them. CDR1 and CDR2 from the germline V gene are KGHSH and LQKENI. The chain's CDR3 is CASSPRTPSTDTQYF. DNA of the CDR3: TGTGCCAGCTCACCACGGACGCCGAGCACAGATACGCAGTATTTT.

This clonotype was detected only a few times. This sequence joins TRBV6-2 or TRBV6-3 and TRBJ2-3; 7 bases are a match to TRBD2. The CDR3 is 13 amino acids. J was trimmed by 2 bases and V by 7 bases; bases with no gene match: 3. Germline CDR1 and CDR2: MNHEY and SVGEGT. The CDR3 DNA follows: TGTGCCAGCAAAGCGGGAATCACAGATACGCAGTATTTT. This encodes CASKAGITDTQYF.

J is TRBJ2-7 and V is TRBV6-6; 8 bases match TRBD2. This CDR3 comprises 16 residues. V gave up 0 bases and J gave up 1 base; unmatched junction bases: 5. Germline V gene sequence: CDR1 MNHNY, CDR2 SVGAGI (reference sequence). The CDR3 here is CASSYSGGGPSYEQYF. Written as DNA, the CDR3 is TGTGCCAGCAGTTACTCGGGCGGGGGGCCTTCCTACGAGCAGTACTTC.

This clonotype was detected only once. Here the CDR3 reads CASNPGGSAHEQYF. In nucleotides, the CDR3 is TGCGCCAGCAACCCGGGGGGGAGTGCGCACGAGCAGTACTTC. The rearrangement joins TRBV5-1 to TRBJ2-7, with 8 bases that match TRBD2. Per the germline V gene, CDR1 is SGHRS and CDR2 is YFSETQ. J was trimmed by 5 bases and V by 6 bases; bases with no gene match: 10. The CDR3 has 14 amino acids.

V is TRBV30 and J is TRBJ2-7, with D possibly being TRBD1 or TRBD2 (5 bases each). Trimming removed 2 bases from V and 5 bases from J, with 31 bases in between. CDR3 length equals 19 residues. CDR1 and CDR2 (germline): GTSNPN, SVGIG (reference sequence). The CDR3 is CAWSRKRVARRENSNEQYF. The CDR3 bases are TGTGCCTGGAGTCGTAAGAGGGTCGCGCGCAGGGAGAACTCGAACGAGCAGTACTTC.

This sequence joins TRBV5-1 and TRBJ1-2; possible D gene TRBD1, 6 bases. The CDR3 extends over 16 amino acids. CDR1 SGHRS and CDR2 YFSETQ come from the germline V gene. Between the trimmed V and J ends, which lost 1 base and 1 base, there was a span of 14 bases. This CDR3 reads CASSLSRGQSNYGYTF. DNA for the CDR3: TGCGCCAGCAGCTTGTCACGTGGACAGAGTAACTATGGCTACACCTTC.

V is TRBV27 and J is TRBJ2-6, with 8 bases fitting TRBD1. This CDR3 spans 17 amino acids. The trim removed 7 bases at V and 2 bases at J, leaving 10 bases unmatched. CDR1 and CDR2 from the germline V gene are MNHEY and SMNVEV (reference sequence). CDR3 bases: TGTGCCAGCATGTTGACAGGGGTTGTAACTGGGGCCAACGTCCTGACTTTC. Protein sequence: CASMLTGVVTGANVLTF.

This clonotype was counted a single time. The chain links TRBV18 to TRBJ2-1; 8 positions agree with TRBD2. Germline V lookup: CDR1 KGHSH, CDR2 LQKENI. With 3 bases clipped from V and 0 bases from J, the junction kept 10 bases outside the gene matches. This CDR3 comprises 18 residues. DNA of the CDR3: TGTGCCAGCTCACCTCTCGGGGGGGCCACGAGCTCCTACAATGAGCAGTTCTTC. Its translation: CASSPLGGATSSYNEQFF.

The chain links TRBV12-3 or TRBV12-4 to TRBJ1-1; D may be TRBD1 (5 bases). The ends were cut back, 1 base at V and 8 bases at J, with 11 bases in the middle. The CDR3 contains 13 residues. DNA for the CDR3: TGTGCCAGCAGTTTAGAGACACGGGGGGAAGCTTTCTTT. Amino acid sequence: CASSLETRGEAFF.

The chain uses TRBV2 and TRBJ2-7; 7 bases are a match to TRBD2. V shed 1 base and J 4 bases; nucleotides not matched to a gene: 4. The CDR3 runs 14 residues. CDR1 SNHLY and CDR2 FYNNEI come from the germline V gene. The DNA of the CDR3 is TGTGCCAGCAGTGAAGGGGGACTATTTTACGAGCAGTACTTC. Encoded protein: CASSEGGLFYEQYF.

J is TRBJ2-4 and V is TRBV6-2 or TRBV6-3; TRBD1 agrees at 7 bases. The CDR3 is made up of 17 amino acids. V was pared by 4 bases and J by 0 bases, with 9 bases of the junction left unmatched. Germline assignment: CDR1 MNHEY and CDR2 SVGEGT. CDR3 loop: CASSFSRQGLAKNIQYF. As DNA, the CDR3 is TGTGCCAGCAGTTTCAGCAGACAGGGCCTAGCCAAAAACATTCAGTACTTC.

The chain couples TRBV2 to TRBJ1-6, with D tentatively TRBD1 (5 bases). This CDR3 has 14 residues. Trimming stripped 3 bases from V and 11 bases from J, with 14 bases between. The V gene's germline CDR1 is SNHLY and CDR2 FYNNEI. The CDR3 sequence is CASSEIREGAPLHF. The CDR3, as DNA: TGTGCCAGCAGTGAGATCAGGGAAGGAGCACCCCTCCACTTT.

The CDR3 protein is CSVEGGQGGADTQYF. The DNA for the CDR3 is TGCAGCGTTGAAGGGGGACAGGGGGGCGCAGATACGCAGTATTTT. V usage is TRBV29-1 and J usage is TRBJ2-3, with 11 bases identical to TRBD1. The germline V gene encodes CDR1 SQVTM and CDR2 ANQGSEA. With 1 base clipped from V and 4 bases from J, the junction kept 4 bases outside the gene matches. The CDR3 spans 15 residues.

This chain joins TRBV28 and TRBJ1-2, with D perhaps matching TRBD1 (6 bases). The CDR3 is 16 residues long. The germline V gene encodes CDR1 MDHEN and CDR2 SYDVKM. V was shortened by 5 bases and J by 8 bases, with 24 bases between the two germline ends. The CDR3, as DNA: TGTGCCAGCAGTGGATCCGGGACCCTCTCAGGGGTCGGCTACACCTTC. Residues: CASSGSGTLSGVGYTF.

The V gene is TRBV7-2, the J gene TRBJ2-5, with TRBD1 as a possible D gene (6 bases). CDR3 length equals 14 residues. V was trimmed by 5 bases and J by 1 base, leaving 11 bases between them. Per the germline V gene, CDR1 is SGHTA and CDR2 is FQGNSA. The CDR3 DNA sequence: TGTGCCAGCAGCCCGCAGGGGACCCAAGAGACCCAGTACTTC. Protein product: CASSPQGTQETQYF. The full variable domain, rest sourced from reference TRBV7-2 and TRBJ2-5, is GAGVSQSPSNKVTEKGKDVELRCDPISGHTALYWYRQSLGQGLEFLIYFQGNSAPDKSGLPSDRFSAERTGGSVSTLTIQRTQQEDSAVYLCASSPQGTQETQYFGPGTRLLVL.

This chain links TRBV5-1 with TRBJ2-3, with D unclear. The germline V and J ends were trimmed by 2 bases and 1 base, with 17 bases remaining between them. The CDR3 spans 17 residues. The germline V gene has CDR1 SGHRS and CDR2 YFSETQ. The CDR3 coding sequence is TGCGCCAGCAGCTTAGGTGCTATCGGGTCAGGCACAGATACGCAGTATTTT. Translation: CASSLGAIGSGTDTQYF.

The V call is TRBV12-3 or TRBV12-4, the J call TRBJ2-1; no reliable D call. Trimming stripped 5 bases from V and 2 bases from J, with 13 bases between. This CDR3 spans 15 amino acids. The CDR3 nucleotides read TGTGCCAGCAGTCATTCGGTTCGTACCTACAATGAGCAGTTCTTC. Its protein product is CASSHSVRTYNEQFF.

The gene calls are TRBV11-2 and TRBJ1-2; D gene unclear. Trimming shortened V by 5 bases and J by 3 bases, and 10 bases separated the two germline ends. The CDR3 covers 13 residues. From germline, CDR1 is SGHAT and CDR2 FQNNGV. The DNA for the CDR3 is TGTGCCAGCAGCCGAAAAGCGGACTATGGCTACACCTTC. The encoded protein is CASSRKADYGYTF.

The V and J genes are TRBV2 and TRBJ2-2; 9 bases align to TRBD1. CDR1 and CDR2 from the germline V gene are SNHLY and FYNNEI. V shed 5 bases, J shed 1 base, and the junction held 5 bases outside the gene matches. CDR3 length equals 16 residues. CDR3 nucleotides: TGTGCCAGCAGTATTAACAGGGGGCGGAACACCGGGGAGCTGTTTTTT. Amino acids: CASSINRGRNTGELFF.

The chain carries TRBV7-9 and TRBJ2-5; TRBD2 is a possible D gene (6 bases). The CDR3 totals 15 residues. Germline V gene data show CDR1 as SEHNR and CDR2 as FQNEAQ (reference sequence). V lost 1 base to trimming and J lost 4 bases, with 13 bases between them. For the CDR3, the DNA is TGTGCCAGCAGCTTAGTCCCAGGACTACGAGAGACCCAGTACTTC. Protein product: CASSLVPGLRETQYF. Drawing the rest from reference TRBV7-9 and TRBJ2-5, the complete variable domain is DTGVSQNPRHKITKRGQNVTFRCDPISEHNRLYWYRQTLGQGPEFLTYFQNEAQLEKSRLLSDRFSAERPKGSFSTLEIQRTEQGDSAMYLCASSLVPGLRETQYFGPGTRLLVL.

The J gene is TRBJ2-7, the V gene TRBV5-1; D not certain. The V gene lost 4 bases and the J gene lost 0 bases, with 14 bases spanning the gap. This CDR3 is 15 amino acids long. Germline V lookup: CDR1 SGHRS, CDR2 YFSETQ. In DNA form, the CDR3 reads TGCGCCAGCAGCCCGGACGGAAGGAGCTCCTACGAGCAGTACTTC. It codes for CASSPDGRSSYEQYF. Together with reference TRBV5-1 and TRBJ2-7, the CDR3 gives the full variable domain: KAGVTQTPRYLIKTRGQQVTLSCSPISGHRSVSWYQQTPGQGLQFLFEYFSETQRNKGNFPGRFSGRQFSNSRSEMNVSTLELGDSALYLCASSPDGRSSYEQYFGPGTRLTVT.

CDR3: CASSLPPWDRDHEQYF. DNA for the CDR3: TGTGCCAGCAGCTTGCCCCCTTGGGACAGGGATCACGAGCAGTACTTC. This chain connects TRBV5-6 to TRBJ2-7; the match to TRBD1 covers 9 bases. The germline V gene has CDR1 SGHDT and CDR2 YYEEEE. The CDR3 loop spans 16 amino acids. With V trimmed by 1 base and J by 5 bases, 10 bases remained unmatched.

The rearrangement joins TRBV6-2 or TRBV6-3 to TRBJ2-7; TRBD1 might be the D (6 bases). CDR3 length: 15 residues. Trimming removed 6 bases at V and 1 base at J, with 16 bases between. CDR1 is MNHEY, CDR2 SVGEGT, per germline. CDR3 amino acids: CASSQGPYYSYEQYF. CDR3 in DNA: TGTGCCAGCAGCCAGGGGCCGTACTATTCCTACGAGCAGTACTTC.

The chain has TRBV19 and TRBJ1-2; D remains ambiguous. Per germline, CDR1 LNHDA and CDR2 SQIVND (reference sequence). This CDR3 contains 13 residues. Trimming took 5 bases from V and 8 from J, leaving 15 bases between them. CDR3 amino acids: CASSLRPMDGYTF. CDR3 bases: TGTGCCAGTAGTCTACGCCCCATGGACGGCTACACCTTC.

The chain links TRBV20-1 to TRBJ1-2, with 11 bases aligning to TRBD1. V trimming: 1 base; J trimming: 4 bases; junction bases outside the gene matches: 11. Germline CDR1 and CDR2: DFQATT and SNEGSKA (reference sequence). This CDR3 is 17 amino acids long. DNA for the CDR3: TGCAGTGCTAGAGGGGGACAGGGGGATCTCGTCGGCTATGGCTACACCTTC. This codes for CSARGGQGDLVGYGYTF.

The chain has TRBV7-2 and TRBJ2-3; D is possibly TRBD1 (5 bases). Between the trimmed V and J ends, which lost 5 bases and 2 bases, there was a span of 11 bases. The CDR3 contains 14 residues. CDR1 is SGHTA and CDR2 is FQGNSA in the germline V gene. The CDR3 nucleotides are TGTGCCAGCAGCCGACAGAGTTCCACAGATACGCAGTATTTT. Translating it yields CASSRQSSTDTQYF.

The chain uses TRBV11-3 and TRBJ1-2; weak D call: TRBD1 (6 bases). The CDR3 loop spans 14 amino acids. V lost 0 bases and J 3 bases, leaving 8 bases between the germline ends. The germline CDR1 and CDR2 sequences are SGHNT and YENEEA. The CDR3 region has the DNA TGTGCCAGCAGCTTAGAAGCAGGGGACTATGGCTACACCTTC. This encodes CASSLEAGDYGYTF.

The genes are TRBV20-1 and TRBJ2-1; 7 positions match TRBD2. The CDR3 has 12 amino acids. Germline loops: CDR1 DFQATT, CDR2 SNEGSKA (reference sequence). Losses at the gene ends were 5 bases for V and 8 bases for J; bases not matched to a gene: 6. CDR3 in amino acids: CSAPLGGDEQFF. CDR3 sequence (DNA): TGCAGTGCTCCCTTGGGGGGGGATGAGCAGTTCTTC.

This clonotype was observed a handful of times. The V call is TRBV7-3, the J call TRBJ1-5, with a possible D match to TRBD1 (6 bases). Trimming took 2 bases from V and 2 from J, leaving 13 bases between them. The CDR3 has 16 amino acids. CDR1 and CDR2 (germline): SGHTA, FQGTGA. Written as DNA, the CDR3 is TGTGCCAGCAGCTTATTGAGGGGGTACGGCAATCAGCCCCAGCATTTT. Its translation is CASSLLRGYGNQPQHF.

The J gene is TRBJ1-2, the V gene TRBV6-2 or TRBV6-3; 11 bases line up with TRBD1. V shed 8 bases and J 7 bases; nucleotides not matched to a gene: 12. This CDR3 comprises 15 residues. Germline loops: CDR1 MNHEY, CDR2 SVGEGT. CDR3 DNA sequence: TGTGCCAGCCGAGTGTCCGGGACAGGGGGAGCTGGCTACACCTTC. Translation gives CASRVSGTGGAGYTF.

This chain connects TRBV30 to TRBJ1-2, with 12 nucleotides matching TRBD1. CDR1 and CDR2 (germline): GTSNPN, SVGIG (reference sequence). V lost 5 bases to trimming and J lost 7 bases; unmatched junction nucleotides: 11. The CDR3 is made up of 15 amino acids. The CDR3 sequence: CAWRFRDRGPGGYTF. CDR3 coding DNA: TGTGCCTGGCGCTTCCGGGACAGGGGGCCTGGTGGCTACACCTTC.